The TCR beta chain described here comes from a study of shared clonotypes between healthy human individuals. J lost 5 bases, V lost 10 bases, and 10 bases had no gene match. CDR1 is ENHRY and CDR2 is SYGVKD in the germline V gene. The CDR3 length is 14 residues. In the authors' methods: Junction-only sequences produced by ImmunoSEQ had no quality scores, so filtering differed. TCRdb keeps only in-frame clones here, not all; method: immunoSEQ multiplex PCR. V and J calls and clone size are as listed in that table; D and trimming were resolved from the DNA. The sample lists some 1.4 million clones; approximately 97% were seen once.

Sample: naive CD4+ T cells sorted from blood. Documented subset: CD45RA+ positively selected. The TCR was taken from a man aged 30 to 45 in good health. The chain links TRBV10-3 to TRBJ2-5; 10 bases match TRBD1. This CDR3 is CATSRDRGLETQYF. In nucleotides, the CDR3 is TGTGCCACGTCCCGGGACAGGGGCTTGGAGACCCAGTACTTC.